A single sample is the source of the 22 T cell receptor beta chains below, sequenced in a study of T cell changes during pregnancy in multiple sclerosis. TCRdb's table, derived via immunoSEQ multiplex PCR, lists solely in-frame clones and lacks some. The repertoire has some 60,000 clones, roughly 90% of them found once; the top ten carry roughly 3.3%. The sample consisted of peripheral blood, taken in the first trimester of pregnancy. These receptors all stem from a female donor in good health, enrolled as a control in a pregnancy study.

V is TRBV5-4 and J is TRBJ2-1; D not resolved. Germline CDR1 and CDR2: SGHNT and YYREEE (reference sequence). The CDR3 length is 12 residues. The V gene lost 4 bases and the J gene lost 10 bases, with 12 bases spanning the gap. The CDR3 reads CASSAPSNEQFF. The CDR3 bases are TGTGCCAGCAGCGCCCCTTCTAACGAGCAGTTCTTC. Supplemented by reference TRBV5-4 and TRBJ2-1, the full variable domain reads ETGVTQSPTHLIKTRGQQVTLRCSSQSGHNTVSWYQQALGQGPQFIFQYYREEENGRGNFPPRFSGLQFPNYSSELNVNALELDDSALYLCASSAPSNEQFFGPGTRLTVL.

This chain links TRBV6-6 with TRBJ1-4, with a tentative D call TRBD1 (5 bases). Trimming took off 7 bases at V and 4 bases at J, with 13 bases between the two ends. CDR1 and CDR2 (germline): MNHNY, SVGAGI (reference sequence). There are 14 residues in the CDR3. This CDR3 is CASTDSARNEKLFF. The CDR3 bases are TGTGCCAGCACCGACAGTGCCCGTAATGAAAAACTGTTTTTT.

The chain has TRBV9 and TRBJ1-1; 9 bases agree with TRBD1. The V gene's germline CDR1 is SGDLS and CDR2 YYNGEE. V gave up 3 bases and J gave up 5 bases; unmatched junction bases: 11. The CDR3 extends over 16 amino acids. The chain's CDR3 is CASSASPTGGSTEAFF. The CDR3 DNA sequence: TGTGCCAGCAGCGCAAGCCCGACAGGGGGAAGTACTGAAGCTTTCTTT.

The chain recombines TRBV28 with TRBJ2-7; D is possibly TRBD1 (6 bases). CDR1 is MDHEN, CDR2 SYDVKM, per germline. The V end was cut by 7 bases, the J end by 2 bases, with 15 bases between. The CDR3 contains 14 residues. CDR3 nucleotide sequence: TGTGCCAGCAACCGGGACACGAAGACCTACGAGCAGTACTTC. As protein: CASNRDTKTYEQYF.

The genes are TRBV7-9 and TRBJ2-7; 9 nucleotides match TRBD1. The CDR3 is 18 residues long. With 7 bases clipped from V and 2 bases from J, the junction kept 18 bases outside the gene matches. The germline V gene encodes CDR1 SEHNR and CDR2 FQNEAQ (reference sequence). The CDR3, as DNA: TGTGCCAGCACCACTGGGGGACAGGGTAGAATTGGTGCCTACGAGCAGTACTTC. Translating gives CASTTGGQGRIGAYEQYF.

The chain employs TRBV30 and TRBJ2-7; possibly TRBD1 for D (6 bases). CDR1 is GTSNPN and CDR2 is SVGIG in the germline V gene (reference sequence). V lost 2 bases to trimming and J lost 5 bases, with 13 bases between them. The CDR3 is 13 residues long. The CDR3 DNA is TGTGCCTGGAGTTCGACAGGACCTCACGAGCAGTACTTC. Its translation: CAWSSTGPHEQYF.

This chain joins TRBV6-6 and TRBJ2-7; 7 nucleotides agree with TRBD2. The J segment lost 2 bases and the V segment lost 2 bases, leaving 3 bases of the junction unmatched. The CDR3 covers 14 residues. Germline lookup yields CDR1 MNHNY and CDR2 SVGAGI (reference sequence). CDR3 amino acids: CASSYGGSPYEQYF. In nucleotides, the CDR3 is TGTGCCAGCAGTTACGGCGGGAGTCCCTACGAGCAGTACTTC.

This chain uses TRBV29-1 with TRBJ1-1; TRBD1 agrees at 8 bases. Germline V CDR1 and CDR2: SQVTM, ANQGSEA. Losses at the gene ends were 8 bases for V and 2 bases for J; bases not matched to a gene: 7. The CDR3 has 13 amino acids. CDR3 in amino acids: CSTGQGINTEAFF. In DNA form, the CDR3 reads TGCAGCACCGGACAGGGAATCAACACTGAAGCTTTCTTT.

This rearrangement joins TRBV15 to TRBJ1-5, with TRBD1 as a possible D gene (5 bases). The CDR3 consists of 18 residues. Per the germline V gene, CDR1 is LNHNV and CDR2 is YYDKDF (reference sequence). Deletions cut 3 bases from V and 2 bases from J, with 20 bases between. CDR3 sequence (DNA): TGTGCCACCAGCAGTGAGGACGGGACTTCTCTACGCAATCAGCCCCAGCATTTT. This gives the protein CATSSEDGTSLRNQPQHF.

A few counts support this clone. This chain joins TRBV7-2 and TRBJ2-5, with D possibly being TRBD1 (6 bases). The CDR3 runs to 14 residues. Germline V CDR1 and CDR2: SGHTA, FQGNSA. V was cut by 0 bases and J by 4 bases, with 9 bases left in between. The CDR3 here is CASSLAGAGETQYF. Written as DNA, the CDR3 is TGTGCCAGCAGCTTAGCGGGGGCGGGAGAGACCCAGTACTTC.

This chain uses TRBV5-1 with TRBJ2-2, with D maybe TRBD2 (5 bases). V lost 4 bases and J 1 base, leaving 11 bases between the germline ends. Germline CDR1 and CDR2: SGHRS and YFSETQ. This CDR3 spans 15 amino acids. The CDR3 nucleotides are TGCGCCAGCAGCCCCCTGGAGGTGAACACCGGGGAGCTGTTTTTT. This gives the protein CASSPLEVNTGELFF.

The genes are TRBV7-9 and TRBJ2-7; TRBD2 agrees at 13 bases. CDR1 SEHNR and CDR2 FQNEAQ come from the germline V gene (reference sequence). V dropped 5 bases and J dropped 4; count of bases not matched to a gene: 8. The CDR3 spans 16 residues. The CDR3 region has the DNA TGTGCCAGCAGCAACCCCGGACTAGCGGGAGCATACGAGCAGTACTTC. Amino acid sequence: CASSNPGLAGAYEQYF.

This rearrangement joins TRBV6-6 to TRBJ2-1; 8 bases are a match to TRBD2. The germline gives CDR1 MNHNY, CDR2 SVGAGI (reference sequence). CDR3 size: 14 residues. After removal of 10 bases from V and 0 bases from J, the junction contained 5 bases not matched to a gene. CDR3 nucleotide sequence: TGTGCCACGGGGGGGAGCGACTCCTACAATGAGCAGTTCTTC. Amino acids: CATGGSDSYNEQFF.

The CDR3 reads CAPCGDTGYGYTF. The CDR3 nucleotides are TGTGCCCCCTGCGGGGATACGGGCTATGGCTACACCTTC. The chain joins TRBV10-3 to TRBJ1-2; D not certain. The V end was cut by 11 bases, the J end by 4 bases, with 17 bases between. Germline CDR1 and CDR2: ENHRY and SYGVKD. CDR3 size: 13 residues.

The rearrangement uses TRBV6-1 and TRBJ2-5; D may be TRBD2 (6 bases). The CDR3 is made up of 13 amino acids. The V end was cut by 7 bases, the J end by 2 bases, with 11 bases between. Germline loops: CDR1 MNHNS, CDR2 SASEGT. The CDR3: CASTPGGQETQYF. Written as DNA, the CDR3 is TGTGCCAGCACCCCCGGGGGACAAGAGACCCAGTACTTC.

The chain has TRBV25-1 and TRBJ1-1, with D perhaps matching TRBD1 (6 bases). Trimming shortened V by 1 base and J by 6 bases, and 12 bases separated the two germline ends. The CDR3 length is 14 residues. In germline, CDR1 is MGHDK, CDR2 SYGVNS. The CDR3 is CASSEFYRTAEAFF. The CDR3 bases are TGTGCCAGCAGTGAATTTTACCGGACAGCTGAAGCTTTCTTT.

This clone was seen only a few times. This chain joins TRBV9 and TRBJ1-3; weak D call: TRBD1 (5 bases). There are 15 residues in the CDR3. Germline CDR1 reads SGDLS; CDR2 reads YYNGEE. V shed 3 bases and J shed 0 bases, with 10 bases lying between them. CDR3 nucleotides: TGTGCCAGCAGCGCAGACAGTCTCTCTGGAAACACCATATATTTT. Residues: CASSADSLSGNTIYF.

The V and J genes are TRBV6-5 and TRBJ1-4; D is perhaps TRBD1 (6 bases). The germline V gene has CDR1 MNHEY and CDR2 SVGAGI. The CDR3 runs to 14 residues. The ends were cut back, 6 bases at V and 2 bases at J, with 10 bases in the middle. The CDR3 DNA sequence: TGTGCCAGCAGCCCCACAGGGACTAATGAAAAACTGTTTTTT. Translating it yields CASSPTGTNEKLFF.

This clone was observed once. A junction end diverges from the germline sequence, so it may reflect a read error. The chain joins TRBV19 to TRBJ1-3; D remains ambiguous. The CDR3 has 14 residues. Per the germline V gene, CDR1 is LNHDA and CDR2 is SQIVND (reference sequence). The CDR3 spells CASRIGVTGNTIYF. The DNA of the CDR3 is TGTGCCAGTAGGATAGGCGTTACTGGAAACACCATATATTTT.

This clone was seen only once. The rearrangement links TRBV6-1 to TRBJ1-3; D remains ambiguous. The CDR3 has 13 residues. Trimming took off 6 bases at V and 4 bases at J, with 10 bases between the two ends. Germline CDR1 is MNHNS and CDR2 is SASEGT. The CDR3 bases are TGTGCCAGCAGCACGAAACGGGGAAACACCATATATTTT. It yields the protein CASSTKRGNTIYF.

The V and J genes are TRBV7-8 and TRBJ2-7, with TRBD2 identical over 11 bases. The V gene end was trimmed by 7 bases and the J gene end by 0 bases; junction bases not matched to a gene: 5. In germline, CDR1 is SGHVS, CDR2 FQNEAQ. CDR3 size: 15 residues. CDR3 nucleotides: TGTGCCAGCACTTTAGCGGGAGGGTCCTCCTACGAGCAGTACTTC. Its translation: CASTLAGGSSYEQYF.

This clone has just a few counts. The chain joins TRBV29-1 to TRBJ1-1; D remains unclear. CDR3 size: 14 residues. Germline V gives CDR1 SQVTM, CDR2 ANQGSEA. Trimming cost V 2 bases and J 4 bases, with 14 bases left between them. CDR3 protein: CSVESLIRGTEAFF. The CDR3 DNA reads TGCAGCGTTGAATCTCTGATCCGGGGCACTGAAGCTTTCTTT.